This T cell receptor beta chain comes out of a study of blood T cell repertoires in COVID-19. In the study overall: The origin of the acute and convalescent COVID-19 samples was the United States, Italy and Spain. In each case, the material was cDNA or gDNA derived from T cells, B-cell-depleted T cells, or PBMCs.

TCRdb keeps only in-frame clones here, not all; method: immunoSEQ multiplex PCR. The table has under 200,000 clones, approximately 90% seen once. The CDR3 is 13 residues long. Germline V gene data show CDR1 as SNHLY and CDR2 as FYNNEI. Trimming stripped 3 bases from V and 2 bases from J, with 7 bases between. This clone has only one observation. The sequencing input was peripheral blood. This chain joins TRBV2 and TRBJ2-5, with D maybe TRBD2 (5 bases). This TCR was sampled from a man aged 55 to 70 with active or convalescent COVID-19. The CDR3 spells CASSDRGQETQYF. The CDR3 DNA follows: TGTGCCAGCAGTGATCGGGGTCAAGAGACCCAGTACTTC.